This T cell receptor beta chain was identified in a study of identical twins. This CDR3 contains 16 residues. Trimming at V came to 4 bases and at J to 0 bases, leaving 7 bases not matched to a gene. CDR1 SGHRS and CDR2 YFSETQ come from the germline V gene. Healthy Caucasians provided all donations. This clonotype occurred a few times. MiXCR, applied by TCRdb to the 5' RACE reads, yields one record per CDR3 protein. There are 450,000 or so distinct CDR3 sequences in the sample; roughly 26% occur only once, and about 2.7% lies in the top ten. The same specimen was also included in a second study, on T cells expressing NK-cell markers.

The material sequenced was CD4+ T cells sorted from blood. The sequence derives from a woman aged 18-30 years in good health. V is TRBV5-1 and J is TRBJ2-3; 8 positions match TRBD1. For the CDR3, the DNA is TGCGCCAGCAGCCTGGCGGGACAGGAGAGCACAGATACGCAGTATTTT. It specifies CASSLAGQESTDTQYF.